This entry concerns a single T cell receptor (beta chain). These data are taken from a study of T cells after yellow fever vaccination. Template-switching 5'RACE yielded the TCR cDNA; a universal primer site and UMIs were added in the process. TCRdb re-called the 5' RACE reads with MiXCR, one entry per CDR3 protein. The data show about 300,000 distinct CDR3 sequences, under 9% seen once. The sequence came from a man younger than 35 who received the YFV17D yellow fever vaccine. The material sequenced was CD4+ T cells sorted from PBMCs, taken 5 days after the yellow fever booster vaccination.

CDR3 amino acids: CASSLNTPSHTQYF. The CDR3 DNA is TGTGCCAGCAGCCTAAACACCCCGAGCCATACGCAGTATTTT. The V gene is TRBV6-6, the J gene TRBJ2-3; D gene unclear. The V and J ends lost 6 bases and 7 bases respectively, with 17 bases between them. The CDR3 spans 14 residues. Germline V gene data show CDR1 as MNHNY and CDR2 as SVGAGI (reference sequence).